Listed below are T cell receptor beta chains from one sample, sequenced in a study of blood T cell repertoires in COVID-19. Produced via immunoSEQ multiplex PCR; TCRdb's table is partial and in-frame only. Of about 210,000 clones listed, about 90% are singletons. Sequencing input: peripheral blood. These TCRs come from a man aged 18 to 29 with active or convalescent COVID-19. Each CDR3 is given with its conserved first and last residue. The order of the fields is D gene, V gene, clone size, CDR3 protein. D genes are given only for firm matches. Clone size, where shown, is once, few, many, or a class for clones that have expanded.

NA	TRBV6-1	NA	CASSENRDTEAFF
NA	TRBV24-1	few	CATSDHLGGYTF
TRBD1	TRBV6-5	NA	CASSYSGQGRYTF
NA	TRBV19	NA	CASRARSVETQYF
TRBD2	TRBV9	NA	CASSGAGGPTDTQYF
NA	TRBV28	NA	CASLRGDGPISNQPQHF
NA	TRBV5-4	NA	CASSLSGVPGNTIYF
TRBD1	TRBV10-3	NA	CAISDPGQGGNEKLFF
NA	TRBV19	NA	CASKRAGAPTNEKLFF
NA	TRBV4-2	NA	CASSQESGGDLYTGELFF
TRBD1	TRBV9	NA	CASSIGDSYSGNTIYF
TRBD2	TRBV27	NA	CASSSLAVYNEQFF
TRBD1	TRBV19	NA	CASSIPKSGGGNQPQHF
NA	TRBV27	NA	CASSNGGVQHF
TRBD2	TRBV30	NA	CAWKGLAGSYEQYF
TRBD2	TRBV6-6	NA	CASTNLAGGASYEQYF
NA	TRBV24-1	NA	CATRLQGNTEAFF
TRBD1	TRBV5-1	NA	CASSQDRGWTEAFF
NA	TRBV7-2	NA	CASSLKFTQGTEAFF
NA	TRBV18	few	CASSPTGYSEAFF
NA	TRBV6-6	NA	CASSYGAGTDTQYF
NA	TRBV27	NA	CASSPSGGFGGNTIYF
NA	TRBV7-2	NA	CASSPRLGPDTQYF